The 14 T cell receptor beta chains given below trace back to one sample, sequenced in a study of blood T cell repertoires in COVID-19. Only in-frame clones appear in the TCRdb table, and some are missing; sequencing was by immunoSEQ multiplex PCR. This table holds 380,000 or so clones, more than 70% found once. Sequenced input: peripheral blood. Receptor source: a man aged 40-55 years with acute or convalescent COVID-19.

The table lists this clone with a few counts. This rearrangement joins TRBV5-1 to TRBJ2-1; 8 bases line up with TRBD2. The germline gives CDR1 SGHRS, CDR2 YFSETQ. The CDR3 contains 14 residues. V was clipped by 4 bases and J by 8 bases; unmatched bases: 8. In DNA, the CDR3 is TGCGCCAGCAGCCTACTAGCGGCTGGGGATGAGCAGTTCTTC. Protein sequence: CASSLLAAGDEQFF.

J is TRBJ1-5 and V is TRBV30; 8 nucleotides line up with TRBD1. CDR3 length: 14 amino acids. The J segment lost 2 bases and the V segment lost 8 bases, leaving 8 bases of the junction unmatched. The V gene's germline CDR1 is GTSNPN and CDR2 SVGIG (reference sequence). The CDR3 DNA is TGTGCCCTTGACACGACAGGGGGCAATCAGCCCCAGCATTTT. It translates to CALDTTGGNQPQHF.

The rearrangement uses TRBV6-5 and TRBJ1-1; 8 bases match TRBD1. The CDR3 spans 13 residues. In germline, CDR1 is MNHEY, CDR2 SVGAGI. V shed 2 bases and J 8 bases; nucleotides not matched to a gene: 4. As DNA, the CDR3 is TGTGCCAGCAGTTACCCGGACAGGGTAGAAGCTTTCTTT. Residues: CASSYPDRVEAFF.

The chain employs TRBV4-1 and TRBJ1-5; D gene uncertain. V was trimmed by 3 bases and J by 7 bases, leaving 10 bases between them. The CDR3 runs to 13 residues. The germline CDR1 and CDR2 sequences are MGHRA and YSYEKL. CDR3 in DNA: TGCGCCAGCAGCCATGGAGGGAACCAGCCCCAGCATTTT. It specifies CASSHGGNQPQHF.

This clone was seen repeatedly, ten times or more. The V gene is TRBV19, the J gene TRBJ2-7; 7 nucleotides agree with TRBD2. The germline V gene has CDR1 LNHDA and CDR2 SQIVND (reference sequence). This CDR3 spans 13 amino acids. Trimming took 4 bases from V and 2 from J; bases not matched to a gene: 2. The CDR3 nucleotides read TGTGCCAGTAGTAGCGGGAGAACCTACGAGCAGTACTTC. This gives the protein CASSSGRTYEQYF.

The chain links TRBV28 to TRBJ2-7; D remains unclear. Germline V gene sequence: CDR1 MDHEN, CDR2 SYDVKM. Trimming shortened V by 6 bases and J by 0 bases, and 15 bases separated the two germline ends. The CDR3 covers 15 residues. The CDR3 is CASSEVHAGSYEQYF. DNA for the CDR3: TGTGCCAGCAGCGAAGTCCATGCCGGCTCCTACGAGCAGTACTTC. The whole variable domain, remainder taken from reference TRBV28 and TRBJ2-7, is DVKVTQSSRYLVKRTGEKVFLECVQDMDHENMFWYRQDPGLGLRLIYFSYDVKMKEKGDIPEGYSVSREKKERFSLILESASTNQTSMYLCASSEVHAGSYEQYFGPGTRLTVT.

The gene calls are TRBV2 and TRBJ1-5; D gene unclear. This CDR3 is built from 14 residues. Germline-derived CDR1 and CDR2 are SNHLY and FYNNEI. Trimming shortened V by 5 bases and J by 4 bases, and 12 bases separated the two germline ends. The CDR3 protein is CASSPEAGNQPQHF. The DNA for the CDR3 is TGTGCCAGCAGTCCAGAAGCGGGAAATCAGCCCCAGCATTTT. Filled out from reference TRBV2 and TRBJ1-5, the complete variable domain reads EPEVTQTPSHQVTQMGQEVILRCVPISNHLYFYWYRQILGQKVEFLVSFYNNEISEKSEIFDDQFSVERPDGSNFTLKIRSTKLEDSAMYFCASSPEAGNQPQHFGDGTRLSIL.

V gene TRBV11-3 combines with J gene TRBJ1-2, with D possibly matching TRBD1 (5 bases). CDR3 length: 11 amino acids. Germline V lookup: CDR1 SGHNT, CDR2 YENEEA. V gave up 7 bases and J gave up 6 bases, with 9 bases separating them. CDR3: CASKGLDGYTF. For the CDR3, the DNA is TGTGCCAGCAAGGGGCTTGATGGCTACACCTTC.

The chain joins TRBV15 to TRBJ1-1; D unresolved. The V gene lost 5 bases and the J gene lost 7 bases, with 14 bases spanning the gap. CDR1 is LNHNV and CDR2 is YYDKDF in the germline V gene (reference sequence). The CDR3 contains 13 residues. CDR3 sequence (DNA): TGTGCCACCAGCCGAGTAGCGTGGGGTGAAGCTTTCTTT. As protein: CATSRVAWGEAFF.

For the CDR3, the DNA is TGCAGCGCTCCACAGGGTAACTATGGCTACACCTTC. It is translated as CSAPQGNYGYTF. The gene calls are TRBV29-1 and TRBJ1-2; a weak D match, TRBD1 (6 bases). Trimming cost V 7 bases and J 1 base, with 10 bases left between them. The V gene's germline CDR1 is SQVTM and CDR2 ANQGSEA. This CDR3 region has 12 residues.

The sample holds a few counts of this clone. The V call is TRBV5-1, the J call TRBJ1-4; 9 nucleotides line up with TRBD1. Germline CDR1 SGHRS, CDR2 YFSETQ. The CDR3 extends over 16 amino acids. V dropped 4 bases and J dropped 1; count of bases not matched to a gene: 5. CDR3 nucleotides: TGCGCCAGCAGCCCCGAGGGACAGGGAACTAATGAAAAACTGTTTTTT. It codes for CASSPEGQGTNEKLFF.

The V call is TRBV28, the J call TRBJ1-5, with 7 bases fitting TRBD1. The CDR3 is made up of 17 amino acids. V shed 6 bases, J shed 0 bases, and the junction held 11 bases outside the gene matches. Per the germline V gene, CDR1 is MDHEN and CDR2 is SYDVKM. The DNA of the CDR3 is TGTGCCAGCAGCCTGGGACAGACTCCCTATAGCAATCAGCCCCAGCATTTT. Amino acid sequence: CASSLGQTPYSNQPQHF.

V is TRBV18 and J is TRBJ2-7; 7 positions match TRBD2. The V segment lost 2 bases and the J segment 0 bases; nucleotides outside the gene matches: 4. The CDR3 totals 15 residues. CDR1 and CDR2 from the germline V gene are KGHSH and LQKENI. Written as DNA, the CDR3 is TGTGCCAGCTCACCAACTAGCGAAAGCTCCTACGAGCAGTACTTC. Residues: CASSPTSESSYEQYF.

Here the CDR3 DNA reads TGTGCCAGCACCTCCGTGCAGGGCGGTATTCAGCCCCAGCATTTT. It codes for CASTSVQGGIQPQHF. This chain uses TRBV28 with TRBJ1-5; possible D gene TRBD1, 5 bases. The germline V and J ends were trimmed by 7 bases and 6 bases, with 19 bases remaining between them. The CDR3 extends over 15 amino acids. Germline loops: CDR1 MDHEN, CDR2 SYDVKM.